This record concerns one T cell receptor (beta chain) sequence. Its specificity is not known. Different DNA sequences within this sample yield the same CDR3. The V gene lost 3 bases and the J gene lost 2 bases, with 3 bases spanning the gap. The germline V gene has CDR1 SGHKS and CDR2 YYEKEE (reference sequence). The CDR3 totals 11 residues. The record originates from a study of shared clonotypes between healthy human individuals. Overall study findings and caveats: The study's rarefaction showed incomplete sorted-subset sequencing despite large depth. The low donor count limited represented genetic and exposure-history diversity.

Profiling relied on immunoSEQ multiplex PCR, and the TCRdb table lists in-frame clones only, not all of them. The top ten clones hold 0.55% to 0.7% of a sample with fewer than 1.4 million clones, about four fifths of them seen once. The sequencing sample was made of memory CD4+ T cells from PBMCs. Indicated subset: CD45RA-negative fraction. The chain uses TRBV5-5 and TRBJ2-7; no firm D call. The receptor was derived from a man between 18 and 35 years old in good health. Some clones in this sample may be carry-over from other donors' samples. CDR3 residues: CASSSTYEQYF. The CDR3 DNA reads TGTGCCAGCAGCTCTACCTACGAGCAGTACTTC.